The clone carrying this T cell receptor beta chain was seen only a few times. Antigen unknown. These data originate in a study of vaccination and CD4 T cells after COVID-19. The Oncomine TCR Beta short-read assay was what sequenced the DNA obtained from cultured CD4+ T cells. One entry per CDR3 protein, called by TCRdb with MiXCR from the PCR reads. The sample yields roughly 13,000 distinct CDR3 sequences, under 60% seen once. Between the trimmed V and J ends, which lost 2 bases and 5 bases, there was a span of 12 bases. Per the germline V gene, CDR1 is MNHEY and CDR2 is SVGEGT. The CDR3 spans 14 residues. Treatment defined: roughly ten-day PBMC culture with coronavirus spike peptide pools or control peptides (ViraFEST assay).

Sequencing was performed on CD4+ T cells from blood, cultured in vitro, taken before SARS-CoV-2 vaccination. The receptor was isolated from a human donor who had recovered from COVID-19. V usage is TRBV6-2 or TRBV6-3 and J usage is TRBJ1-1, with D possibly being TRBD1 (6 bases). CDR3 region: CASSYGARGTEAFF. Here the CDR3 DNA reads TGTGCCAGCAGTTACGGGGCCAGGGGTACTGAAGCTTTCTTT.